Listed here are 8 T cell receptor beta chains from one sample, sequenced in a study of blood T cell repertoires in COVID-19. The repertoire was sequenced with immunoSEQ multiplex PCR; TCRdb's copy has only in-frame clones and lacks some. The repertoire holds 200,000 to 250,000 clones, with about nine tenths as singletons. The sequencing sample was made of PBMCs or T cells enriched from blood (not recorded which). These TCRs come from a woman in her twenties or thirties with acute COVID-19.

The J gene is TRBJ1-5, the V gene TRBV18; a possible D gene is TRBD1 (6 bases). Trimming stripped 2 bases from V and 4 bases from J, with 9 bases between. Germline V gives CDR1 KGHSH, CDR2 LQKENI. This CDR3 is built from 14 residues. Here the CDR3 reads CASSPETGNQPQHF. The CDR3 bases are TGTGCCAGCTCACCAGAAACAGGGAATCAGCCCCAGCATTTT.

The rearrangement joins TRBV6-5 to TRBJ2-1; 11 nucleotides align to TRBD2. CDR3 length: 15 amino acids. Trimming removed 6 bases from V and 8 bases from J; junction bases left unmatched: 9. Looked up from germline, CDR1 is MNHEY and CDR2 is SVGAGI. The CDR3 DNA sequence: TGTGCCAGCAGGCCCGAAACTAGCGGGAGTTATGAGCAGTTCTTC. It specifies CASRPETSGSYEQFF.

J is TRBJ2-7 and V is TRBV11-2, with 12 positions matching TRBD1. Trimming removed 9 bases from V and 4 bases from J; junction bases left unmatched: 13. The V gene's germline CDR1 is SGHAT and CDR2 FQNNGV. The CDR3 has 16 residues. Here the CDR3 reads CASRSGTGGASYEQYF. The CDR3 DNA reads as TGTGCCAGTCGTTCAGGGACAGGGGGCGCAAGTTACGAGCAGTACTTC.

This sequence joins TRBV7-3 and TRBJ1-1; the match to TRBD1 covers 11 bases. Germline V gene data show CDR1 as SGHTA and CDR2 as FQGTGA. Trimming at V came to 6 bases and at J to 4 bases, leaving 4 bases not matched to a gene. The CDR3 is made up of 14 amino acids. The CDR3 DNA sequence: TGTGCCAGCAGTTCCGGGACAGGGGGCACTGAAGCTTTCTTT. The encoded protein is CASSSGTGGTEAFF.

The gene calls are TRBV18 and TRBJ2-7; TRBD1 aligns across 9 bases. CDR3 size: 14 residues. Germline CDR1 KGHSH, CDR2 LQKENI. The V gene end was trimmed by 8 bases and the J gene end by 2 bases; junction bases not matched to a gene: 7. The CDR3 is CASQGTGSPYEQYF. CDR3 bases: TGTGCCAGCCAGGGGACAGGGAGTCCCTACGAGCAGTACTTC.

The rearrangement links TRBV2 to TRBJ2-7; TRBD2 matches 8 bases. The CDR3 runs to 15 residues. Germline V gene sequence: CDR1 SNHLY, CDR2 FYNNEI. V gave up 4 bases and J gave up 0 bases; unmatched junction bases: 5. The chain's CDR3 is CASSGTSGSSYEQYF. DNA for the CDR3: TGTGCCAGCAGTGGAACTAGCGGAAGCTCCTACGAGCAGTACTTC. Filled out from reference TRBV2 and TRBJ2-7, the complete variable domain reads EPEVTQTPSHQVTQMGQEVILRCVPISNHLYFYWYRQILGQKVEFLVSFYNNEISEKSEIFDDQFSVERPDGSNFTLKIRSTKLEDSAMYFCASSGTSGSSYEQYFGPGTRLTVT.

J is TRBJ2-7 and V is TRBV11-1, with 8 bases identical to TRBD2. CDR1 is SGHAT and CDR2 is FQDESV in the germline V gene (reference sequence). V shed 0 bases, J shed 3 bases, and the junction held 7 bases outside the gene matches. CDR3 length: 16 residues. CDR3 sequence: CASSLAGITSGYEQYF. The CDR3 DNA sequence: TGTGCCAGCAGCTTAGCGGGGATTACTAGCGGCTACGAGCAGTACTTC.

The V call is TRBV6-1, the J call TRBJ2-1; D ambiguous. The ends were cut back, 0 bases at V and 7 bases at J, with 7 bases in the middle. CDR3 size: 13 residues. Germline assignment: CDR1 MNHNS and CDR2 SASEGT. In DNA, the CDR3 is TGTGCCAGCAGTGAAGCCAGGTGGAATGAGCAGTTCTTC. Residues: CASSEARWNEQFF.